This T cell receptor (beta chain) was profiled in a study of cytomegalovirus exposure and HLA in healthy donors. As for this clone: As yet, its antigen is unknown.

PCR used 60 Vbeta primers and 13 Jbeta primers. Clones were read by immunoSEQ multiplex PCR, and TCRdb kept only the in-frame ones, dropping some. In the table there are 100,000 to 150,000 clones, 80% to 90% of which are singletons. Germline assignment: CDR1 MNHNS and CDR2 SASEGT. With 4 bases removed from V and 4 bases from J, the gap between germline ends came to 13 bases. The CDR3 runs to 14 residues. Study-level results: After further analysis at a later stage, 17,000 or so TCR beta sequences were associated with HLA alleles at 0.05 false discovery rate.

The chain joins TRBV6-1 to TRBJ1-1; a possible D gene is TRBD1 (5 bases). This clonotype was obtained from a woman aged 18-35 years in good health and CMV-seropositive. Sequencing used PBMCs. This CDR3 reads CASSGVDQGTEAFF. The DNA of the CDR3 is TGTGCCAGCAGTGGTGTTGATCAGGGCACTGAAGCTTTCTTT.